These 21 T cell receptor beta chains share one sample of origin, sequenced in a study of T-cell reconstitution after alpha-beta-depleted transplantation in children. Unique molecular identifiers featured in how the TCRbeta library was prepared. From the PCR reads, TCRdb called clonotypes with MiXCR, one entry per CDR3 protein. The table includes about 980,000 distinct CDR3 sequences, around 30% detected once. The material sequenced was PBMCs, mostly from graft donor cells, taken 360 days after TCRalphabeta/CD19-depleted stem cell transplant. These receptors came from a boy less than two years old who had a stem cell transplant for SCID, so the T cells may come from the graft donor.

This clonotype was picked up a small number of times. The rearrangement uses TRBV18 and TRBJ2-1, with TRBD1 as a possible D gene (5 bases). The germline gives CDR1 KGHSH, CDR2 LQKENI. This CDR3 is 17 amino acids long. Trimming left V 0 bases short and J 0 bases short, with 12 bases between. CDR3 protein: CASSPPAGKSSYNEQFF. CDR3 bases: TGTGCCAGCTCACCACCGGCAGGGAAGAGCTCCTACAATGAGCAGTTCTTC.

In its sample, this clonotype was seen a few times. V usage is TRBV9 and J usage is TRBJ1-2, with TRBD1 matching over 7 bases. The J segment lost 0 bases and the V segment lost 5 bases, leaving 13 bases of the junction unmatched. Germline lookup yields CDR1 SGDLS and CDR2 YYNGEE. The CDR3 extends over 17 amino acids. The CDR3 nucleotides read TGTGCCAGCAGAGGGAAAACAGGGGACTCGACTAACTATGGCTACACCTTC. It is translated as CASRGKTGDSTNYGYTF.

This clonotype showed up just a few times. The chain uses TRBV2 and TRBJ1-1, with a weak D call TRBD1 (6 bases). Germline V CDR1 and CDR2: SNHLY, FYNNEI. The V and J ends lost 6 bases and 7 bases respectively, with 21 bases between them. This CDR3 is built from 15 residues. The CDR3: CASSRDRTGKGEAFF. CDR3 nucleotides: TGTGCCAGCAGCCGGGACCGCACAGGGAAAGGTGAAGCTTTCTTT.

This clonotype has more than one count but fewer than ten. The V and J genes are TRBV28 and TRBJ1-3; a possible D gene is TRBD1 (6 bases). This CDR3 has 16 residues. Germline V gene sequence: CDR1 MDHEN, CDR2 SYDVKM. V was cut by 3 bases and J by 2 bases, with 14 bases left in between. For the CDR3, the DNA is TGTGCCAGCAGTTTCATACCACAGGGACCTGGAAACACCATATATTTT. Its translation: CASSFIPQGPGNTIYF.

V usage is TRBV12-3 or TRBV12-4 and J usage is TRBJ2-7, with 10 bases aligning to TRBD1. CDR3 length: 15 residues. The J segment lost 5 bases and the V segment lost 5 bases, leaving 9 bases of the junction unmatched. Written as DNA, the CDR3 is TGTGCCAGCAGTCCCGGGACAGGGGAGAAAAACGAGCAGTACTTC. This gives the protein CASSPGTGEKNEQYF.

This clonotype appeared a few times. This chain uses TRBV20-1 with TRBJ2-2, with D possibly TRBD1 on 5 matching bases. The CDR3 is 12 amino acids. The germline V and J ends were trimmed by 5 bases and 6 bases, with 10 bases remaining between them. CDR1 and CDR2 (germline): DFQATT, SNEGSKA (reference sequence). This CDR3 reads CSAPRVSGELFF. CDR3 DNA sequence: TGCAGTGCTCCCAGGGTATCCGGGGAGCTGTTTTTT.

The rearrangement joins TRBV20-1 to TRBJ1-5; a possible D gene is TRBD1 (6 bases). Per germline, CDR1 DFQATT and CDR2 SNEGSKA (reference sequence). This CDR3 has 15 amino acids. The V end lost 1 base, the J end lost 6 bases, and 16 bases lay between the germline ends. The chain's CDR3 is CSARGGRGNGQPQHF. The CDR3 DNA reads TGCAGTGCTAGAGGAGGCAGGGGCAACGGTCAGCCCCAGCATTTT.

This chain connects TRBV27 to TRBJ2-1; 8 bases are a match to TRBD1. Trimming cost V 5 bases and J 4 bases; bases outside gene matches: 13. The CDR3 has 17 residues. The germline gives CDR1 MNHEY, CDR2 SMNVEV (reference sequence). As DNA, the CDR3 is TGTGCCAGCAGTCCTACAGGGGGTGACCCCCTATACAATGAGCAGTTCTTC. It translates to CASSPTGGDPLYNEQFF.

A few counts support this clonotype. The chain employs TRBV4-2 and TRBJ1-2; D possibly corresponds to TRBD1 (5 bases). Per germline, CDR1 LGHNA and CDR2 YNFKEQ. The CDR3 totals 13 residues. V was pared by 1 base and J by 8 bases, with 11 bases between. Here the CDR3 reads CASSQATVWGYTF. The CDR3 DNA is TGTGCCAGCAGCCAAGCGACAGTCTGGGGCTACACCTTC.

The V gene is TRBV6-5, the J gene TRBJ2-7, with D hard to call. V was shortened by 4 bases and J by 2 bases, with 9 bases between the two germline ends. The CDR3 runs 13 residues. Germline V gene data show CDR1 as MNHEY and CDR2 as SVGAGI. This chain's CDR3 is CASSLGDTYEQYV. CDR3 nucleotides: TGTGCCAGCAGTTTAGGCGATACCTACGAGCAGTACGTC.

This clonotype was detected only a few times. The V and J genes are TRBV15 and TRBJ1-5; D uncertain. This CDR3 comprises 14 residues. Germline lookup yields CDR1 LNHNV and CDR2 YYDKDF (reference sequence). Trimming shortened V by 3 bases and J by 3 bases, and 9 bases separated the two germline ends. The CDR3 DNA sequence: TGTGCCACCAGCAGCCAAACTATCAATCAGCCCCAGCATTTT. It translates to CATSSQTINQPQHF.

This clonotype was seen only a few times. CDR3: CASSRGVTSGGAGEQFF. CDR3 nucleotides: TGTGCCAGCAGCCGAGGGGTGACTAGCGGGGGGGCCGGTGAGCAGTTCTTC. This chain joins TRBV5-5 and TRBJ2-1; 14 nucleotides agree with TRBD2. The V gene's germline CDR1 is SGHKS and CDR2 YYEKEE (reference sequence). CDR3 length equals 17 residues. The trim removed 4 bases at V and 9 bases at J, leaving 12 bases unmatched.

The CDR3 coding sequence is TGTGCCAGCAGTTACGGGGCACCCTGGGGAGAGACCCAGTACTTC. Protein: CASSYGAPWGETQYF. The chain employs TRBV6-5 and TRBJ2-5, with D maybe TRBD1 (5 bases). The CDR3 has 15 amino acids. Germline V CDR1 and CDR2: MNHEY, SVGAGI. The ends were cut back, 2 bases at V and 4 bases at J, with 14 bases in the middle.

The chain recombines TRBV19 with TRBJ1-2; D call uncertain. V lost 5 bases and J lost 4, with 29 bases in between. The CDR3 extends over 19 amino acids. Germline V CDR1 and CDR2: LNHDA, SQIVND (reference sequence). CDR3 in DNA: TGTGCCAGTAGTGCCCAAAATCTGGACGACGCTCGGATATTCTATGGCTACACCTTC. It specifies CASSAQNLDDARIFYGYTF.

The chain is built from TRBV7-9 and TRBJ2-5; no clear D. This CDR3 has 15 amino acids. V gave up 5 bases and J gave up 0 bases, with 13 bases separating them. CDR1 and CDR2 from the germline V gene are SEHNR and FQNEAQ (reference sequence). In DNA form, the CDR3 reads TGTGCCAGCAGCATACTCGGGCCTTACCAAGAGACCCAGTACTTC. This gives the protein CASSILGPYQETQYF.

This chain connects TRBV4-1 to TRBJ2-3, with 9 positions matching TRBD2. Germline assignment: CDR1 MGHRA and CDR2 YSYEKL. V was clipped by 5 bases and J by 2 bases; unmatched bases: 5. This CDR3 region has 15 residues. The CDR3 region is CASSTRTSVTDTQYF. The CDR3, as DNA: TGCGCCAGCAGCACCCGGACTAGCGTCACAGATACGCAGTATTTT.

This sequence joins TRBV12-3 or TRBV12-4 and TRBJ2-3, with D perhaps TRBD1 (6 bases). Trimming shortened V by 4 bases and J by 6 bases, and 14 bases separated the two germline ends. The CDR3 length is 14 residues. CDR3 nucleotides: TGTGCCAGCAGTTCTCGGGACATAGCGGATACGCAGTATTTT. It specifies CASSSRDIADTQYF.

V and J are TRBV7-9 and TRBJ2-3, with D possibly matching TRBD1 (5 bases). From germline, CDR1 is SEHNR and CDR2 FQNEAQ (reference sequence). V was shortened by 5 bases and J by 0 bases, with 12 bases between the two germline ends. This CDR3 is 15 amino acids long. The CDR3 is CASSPKGRSTDTQYF. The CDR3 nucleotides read TGTGCCAGCAGCCCTAAGGGGCGTAGCACAGATACGCAGTATTTT.

CDR3 residues: CASSHDVFDEQFF. Written as DNA, the CDR3 is TGTGCCAGCAGCCATGACGTGTTTGATGAGCAGTTCTTC. The V gene is TRBV3-1, the J gene TRBJ2-1; D not certain. With 3 bases removed from V and 8 bases from J, the gap between germline ends came to 11 bases. Germline V lookup: CDR1 LGHDT, CDR2 YNNKEL (reference sequence). This CDR3 spans 13 amino acids.

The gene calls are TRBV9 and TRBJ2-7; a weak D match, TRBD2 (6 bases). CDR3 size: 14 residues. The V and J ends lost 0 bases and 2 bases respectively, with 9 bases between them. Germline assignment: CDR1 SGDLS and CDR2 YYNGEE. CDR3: CASSVGRDTYEQYF. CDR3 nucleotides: TGTGCCAGCAGCGTAGGGCGGGATACCTACGAGCAGTACTTC.

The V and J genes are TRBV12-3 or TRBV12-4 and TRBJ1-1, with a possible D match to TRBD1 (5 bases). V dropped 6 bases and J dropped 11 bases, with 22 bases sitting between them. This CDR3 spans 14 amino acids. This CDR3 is CASSPRIDSFDAFF. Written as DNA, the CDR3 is TGTGCCAGCAGCCCTAGGATTGACAGCTTTGATGCTTTCTTT.